Below, 16 T cell receptor beta chains from the same sample are listed, as sequenced in a study of control samples from healthy donors and cancer patients. This table comes from immunoSEQ multiplex PCR, and its TCRdb copy is limited to in-frame clones, with some not included. The table has under 150,000 clones, more than 85% seen once; the top ten hold 2.6%. Sequencing was done on a sample of blood. The source is a man aged 30 to 39 in good health.

J is TRBJ2-5 and V is TRBV18, with a possible D match to TRBD2 (6 bases). The CDR3 runs 12 residues. V was shortened by 5 bases and J by 6 bases, with 10 bases between the two germline ends. The germline gives CDR1 KGHSH, CDR2 LQKENI. The CDR3 region is CASSRSGQTQYF. For the CDR3, the DNA is TGTGCCAGCTCAAGGAGCGGGCAGACCCAGTACTTC.

The chain is built from TRBV10-3 and TRBJ2-1; 10 positions match TRBD1. The trim removed 0 bases at V and 8 bases at J, leaving 7 bases unmatched. The CDR3 is 16 amino acids. Germline loops: CDR1 ENHRY, CDR2 SYGVKD. The CDR3 DNA sequence: TGTGCCATCAGTGAGTCGACGGGACAGGGGATTGATGAGCAGTTCTTC. This sequence encodes CAISESTGQGIDEQFF.

This chain joins TRBV4-2 and TRBJ1-2; no definite D call. Trimming cost V 3 bases and J 2 bases, with 7 bases left between them. From germline, CDR1 is LGHNA and CDR2 YNFKEQ. The CDR3 loop spans 13 amino acids. The CDR3: CASSQEQNYGYTF. DNA of the CDR3: TGTGCCAGCAGCCAGGAACAGAACTATGGCTACACCTTC.

The chain has TRBV24-1 and TRBJ2-5; 7 bases match TRBD2. Germline trimming cut 0 bases from V and 1 base from J; bases unmatched to any gene: 1. The germline gives CDR1 KGHDR, CDR2 SFDVKD. This CDR3 contains 15 residues. CDR3 region: CATSDLGGSQETQYF. The CDR3 region has the DNA TGTGCCACCAGTGATTTGGGCGGGAGCCAAGAGACCCAGTACTTC.

The chain combines TRBV7-8 with TRBJ2-7; TRBD2 aligns across 10 bases. CDR1 is SGHVS and CDR2 is FQNEAQ in the germline V gene. CDR3 size: 18 residues. Trimming at V came to 3 bases and at J to 0 bases, leaving 11 bases not matched to a gene. Here the CDR3 reads CASSFGVAGGRSSYEQYF. The CDR3 nucleotides read TGTGCCAGCAGCTTTGGAGTAGCGGGGGGCCGAAGCTCCTACGAGCAGTACTTC.

V usage is TRBV11-2 and J usage is TRBJ2-6; D remains ambiguous. CDR3 size: 16 residues. From germline, CDR1 is SGHAT and CDR2 FQNNGV. Trimming cost V 4 bases and J 0 bases, with 10 bases left between them. The DNA for the CDR3 is TGTGCCAGCAGCTCAGATACAGTCTCTGGGGCCAACGTCCTGACTTTC. It encodes CASSSDTVSGANVLTF. Full variable domain (remainder filled in from reference TRBV11-2 and TRBJ2-6): EAGVAQSPRYKIIEKRQSVAFWCNPISGHATLYWYQQILGQGPKLLIQFQNNGVVDDSQLPKDRFSAERLKGVDSTLKIQPAKLEDSAVYLCASSSDTVSGANVLTFGAGSRLTVL.

The chain joins TRBV19 to TRBJ1-3, with D unclear. This CDR3 has 12 residues. Germline V gene data show CDR1 as LNHDA and CDR2 as SQIVND (reference sequence). The V gene lost 6 bases and the J gene lost 4 bases, with 7 bases spanning the gap. CDR3 nucleotide sequence: TGTGCCAGTAGCCCGTGGGGAAACACCATATATTTT. This encodes CASSPWGNTIYF.

The chain recombines TRBV7-8 with TRBJ1-2; D unresolved. This CDR3 contains 13 residues. CDR1 is SGHVS and CDR2 is FQNEAQ in the germline V gene. V lost 5 bases and J 5 bases, leaving 12 bases between the germline ends. CDR3 protein: CASSLRWRYGYTF. In DNA form, the CDR3 reads TGTGCCAGCAGCCTTAGGTGGAGGTATGGCTACACCTTC.

The CDR3 spells CASSPWGRYSTDTQYF. Written as DNA, the CDR3 is TGTGCCAGCAGCCCCTGGGGACGGTATAGCACAGATACGCAGTATTTT. The V call is TRBV7-2, the J call TRBJ2-3; D possibly uses TRBD1 or TRBD2 (5 bases each). From germline, CDR1 is SGHTA and CDR2 FQGNSA. This CDR3 spans 16 amino acids. With 5 bases removed from V and 0 bases from J, the gap between germline ends came to 15 bases.

This chain connects TRBV28 to TRBJ2-7; 7 nucleotides match TRBD1. The V gene's germline CDR1 is MDHEN and CDR2 SYDVKM. Trimming cost V 4 bases and J 3 bases; bases outside gene matches: 12. The CDR3 runs to 16 residues. CDR3 nucleotides: TGTGCCAGCAGTTCCCCTAGGACAGGCCTAAACTACGAGCAGTACTTC. Its translation is CASSSPRTGLNYEQYF.

J is TRBJ2-1 and V is TRBV5-4; 9 nucleotides align to TRBD2. The germline gives CDR1 SGHNT, CDR2 YYREEE (reference sequence). The length of the CDR3 is 15 residues. V shed 2 bases, J shed 10 bases, and the junction held 10 bases outside the gene matches. Here the CDR3 DNA reads TGTGCCAGCAGCTTAGCGGGGGGAGAGTACCGGGAGCAGTTCTTC. It is translated as CASSLAGGEYREQFF.

The chain carries TRBV28 and TRBJ1-1, with unresolved D. Germline values: CDR1 MDHEN, CDR2 SYDVKM. The CDR3 runs to 12 residues. V lost 5 bases and J 2 bases, leaving 6 bases between the germline ends. CDR3 in DNA: TGTGCCAGCAGTGGTCGTAACACTGAAGCTTTCTTT. This codes for CASSGRNTEAFF.

This chain joins TRBV7-2 and TRBJ2-5; 11 nucleotides match TRBD2. V lost 5 bases and J lost 0; bases outside the gene matches: 5. From germline, CDR1 is SGHTA and CDR2 FQGNSA. This CDR3 comprises 16 residues. CDR3 bases: TGTGCCAGCAGCCGCGGGACTAGCGGATACCAAGAGACCCAGTACTTC. As protein: CASSRGTSGYQETQYF.

This clone was counted a few times. This chain connects TRBV5-6 to TRBJ1-6; 7 positions match TRBD1. With V trimmed by 1 base and J by 12 bases, 7 bases remained unmatched. The V gene's germline CDR1 is SGHDT and CDR2 YYEEEE. The CDR3 has 14 amino acids. CDR3 residues: CASSLPGQTLPLHF. In DNA form, the CDR3 reads TGTGCCAGCAGCTTGCCGGGACAGACATTACCCCTCCACTTT. The entire variable domain, with the rest obtained from reference TRBV5-6 and TRBJ1-6, is as follows: DAGVTQSPTHLIKTRGQQVTLRCSPKSGHDTVSWYQQALGQGPQFIFQYYEEEERQRGNFPDRFSGHQFPNYSSELNVNALLLGDSALYLCASSLPGQTLPLHFGNGTRLTVT.

This chain joins TRBV27 and TRBJ1-4; TRBD1 aligns across 12 bases. The V gene's germline CDR1 is MNHEY and CDR2 SMNVEV (reference sequence). J gave up 12 bases and V 5 bases, and 13 bases lay outside the gene matches. The CDR3 runs 16 residues. DNA for the CDR3: TGTGCCAGCAGTCCCAACCGGGACAGGGGGCTTCTCGAACTGTTTTTT. This translates into CASSPNRDRGLLELFF.

The CDR3 spells CAWTDPGNYGYTF. CDR3 DNA: TGTGCCTGGACGGACCCAGGGAACTATGGCTACACCTTC. V and J are TRBV30 and TRBJ1-2, with D possibly TRBD1 on 5 matching bases. V was shortened by 4 bases and J by 2 bases, with 11 bases between the two germline ends. Germline assignment: CDR1 GTSNPN and CDR2 SVGIG (reference sequence). The CDR3 runs to 13 residues.